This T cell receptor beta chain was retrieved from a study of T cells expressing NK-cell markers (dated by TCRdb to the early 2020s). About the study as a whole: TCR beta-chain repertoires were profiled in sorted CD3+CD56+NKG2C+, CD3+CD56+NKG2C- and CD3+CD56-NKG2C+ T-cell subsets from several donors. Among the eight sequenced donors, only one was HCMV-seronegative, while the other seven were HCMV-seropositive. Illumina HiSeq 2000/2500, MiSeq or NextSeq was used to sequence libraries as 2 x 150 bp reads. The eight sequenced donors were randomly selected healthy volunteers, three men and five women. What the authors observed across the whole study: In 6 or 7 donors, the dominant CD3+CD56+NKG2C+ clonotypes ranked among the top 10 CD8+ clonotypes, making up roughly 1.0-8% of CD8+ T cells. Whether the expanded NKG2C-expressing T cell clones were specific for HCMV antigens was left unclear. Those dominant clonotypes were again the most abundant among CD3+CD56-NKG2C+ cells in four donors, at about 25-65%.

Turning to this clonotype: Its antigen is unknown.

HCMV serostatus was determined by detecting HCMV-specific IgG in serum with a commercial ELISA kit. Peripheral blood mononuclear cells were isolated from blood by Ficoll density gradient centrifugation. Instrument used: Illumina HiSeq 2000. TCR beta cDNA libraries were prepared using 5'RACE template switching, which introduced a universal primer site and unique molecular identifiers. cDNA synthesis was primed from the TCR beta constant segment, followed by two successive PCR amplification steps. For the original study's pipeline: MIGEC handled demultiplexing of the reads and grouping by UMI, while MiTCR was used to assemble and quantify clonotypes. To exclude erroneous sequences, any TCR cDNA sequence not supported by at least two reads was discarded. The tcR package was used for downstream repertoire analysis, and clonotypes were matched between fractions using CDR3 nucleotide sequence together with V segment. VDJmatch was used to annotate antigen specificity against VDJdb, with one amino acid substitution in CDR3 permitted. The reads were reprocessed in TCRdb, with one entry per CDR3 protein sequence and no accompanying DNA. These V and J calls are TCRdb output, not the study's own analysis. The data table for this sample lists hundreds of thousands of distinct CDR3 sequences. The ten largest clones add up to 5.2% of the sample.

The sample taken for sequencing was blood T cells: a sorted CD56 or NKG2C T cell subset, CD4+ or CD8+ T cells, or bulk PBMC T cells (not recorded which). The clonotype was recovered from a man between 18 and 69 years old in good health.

The CDR3 reads CASSRGQGATVGELFF. The chain is encoded by TRBV6-1 joined to TRBJ2-2; the TCRdb call, TRBD1, lacks DNA for checking. The germline V gene gives CDR1 as MNHNS and CDR2 as SASEGT. Measured from the cysteine to the phenylalanine, the CDR3 is 16 residues long. The DNA sequence is not available.